Sequencing of this T cell receptor (beta chain) was carried out in a study of blood T cell repertoires in COVID-19. The table came from immunoSEQ multiplex PCR; TCRdb's copy has only in-frame clones and leaves some out. The sample gives around 300,000 clones, about 89% of which show up once; approximately 5% is in the top ten. Sequenced input: PBMCs or T cells enriched from blood (not recorded which). This receptor was identified in a woman between 25 and 40 years old who had recovered from COVID-19.

The CDR3 sequence is CASSLAGSGGTNEKLFF. DNA for the CDR3: TGTGCCAGCAGCTTAGCCGGATCAGGGGGCACTAATGAAAAACTGTTTTTT. This sequence joins TRBV7-9 and TRBJ1-4; 8 bases are shared with TRBD1. Germline CDR1 is SEHNR and CDR2 is FQNEAQ (reference sequence). CDR3 length: 17 amino acids. V dropped 0 bases and J dropped 2; count of bases not matched to a gene: 5. The full variable domain, with the rest looked up from reference TRBV7-9 and TRBJ1-4, is DTGVSQNPRHKITKRGQNVTFRCDPISEHNRLYWYRQTLGQGPEFLTYFQNEAQLEKSRLLSDRFSAERPKGSFSTLEIQRTEQGDSAMYLCASSLAGSGGTNEKLFFGSGTQLSVL.